Listed here is a single T cell receptor (beta chain). Germline V gene sequence: CDR1 KGHDR, CDR2 SFDVKD. Between the trimmed V and J ends, which lost 9 bases and 5 bases, there was a span of 13 bases. CDR3 length equals 13 residues. These data come from a study of CD8 T cells in Susac syndrome. RNA totalling roughly 0.5 to 1 ug underwent reverse transcription with random hexamers. Each CDR3 protein is one row after TCRdb ran MiXCR on the immunoSEQ multiplex PCR reads. The repertoire holds 110,000 or so distinct CDR3 sequences, with 90% to 96% as singletons. Specimen: CD4+ T cells from PBMCs. This chain uses TRBV24-1 with TRBJ1-5; D uncertain. The source of this sequence is a human donor in good health. Here the CDR3 reads CATSQDGDQPQHF. The CDR3 DNA sequence: TGTGCCACCTCCCAAGACGGTGATCAGCCCCAGCATTTT.